The 25 T cell receptor beta chains presented below share a single source sample, sequenced in a study of tumor-infiltrating lymphocytes in primary liver carcinoma. From roughly 21-30 mg of unsorted bulk tissue, DNA and RNA were co-extracted together. Production of TCR beta cDNA used about 500 ng total RNA together with a constant-region primer. Three rounds of nested multiplex PCR with slightly modified ARM-PCR produced TCR beta libraries. The first two PCR rounds used TRBV1-TRBV30 primers with a Cbeta primer, roughly 10 cycles each. TCRdb redid the calling of the multiplex PCR reads with MiXCR, one entry per CDR3 protein. Of tens of thousands of distinct CDR3 sequences in the sample, about 75% were seen once. The material sequenced was tumor-adjacent normal liver tissue. Receptors were obtained from a woman in her twenties or thirties with primary liver carcinoma and hepatitis B virus infection.

This chain joins TRBV11-1 and TRBJ2-1; 11 positions match TRBD2. CDR3 length: 14 amino acids. The germline V gene has CDR1 SGHAT and CDR2 FQDESV (reference sequence). V shed 9 bases, J shed 4 bases, and the junction held 5 bases outside the gene matches. CDR3 loop: CARTGTSGYNEQFF. In nucleotides, the CDR3 is TGTGCCAGGACCGGGACTAGCGGTTACAATGAGCAGTTCTTC. Based on the CDR3 plus reference TRBV11-1 and TRBJ2-1, the full variable domain is EAEVAQSPRYKITEKSQAVAFWCDPISGHATLYWYRQILGQGPELLVQFQDESVVDDSQLPKDRFSAERLKGVDSTLKIQPAELGDSAMYLCARTGTSGYNEQFFGPGTRLTVL.

To note about this clonotype: Lacking the conserved final phenylalanine or tryptophan, this CDR3 likely reflects a read error. This chain joins TRBV11-2 and TRBJ1-1; D might be TRBD1 (6 bases). The CDR3 is made up of 11 amino acids. Germline CDR1 and CDR2: SGHAT and FQNNGV. The CDR3 protein is CANSPGTEAFL. In nucleotides, the CDR3 is TGTGCCAACAGCCCCGGGACAGAAGCTTTCCTA.

This chain uses TRBV11-3 with TRBJ2-2, with D maybe TRBD2 (5 bases). The V gene's germline CDR1 is SGHNT and CDR2 YENEEA. This CDR3 spans 17 amino acids. With 7 bases removed from V and 7 bases from J, the gap between germline ends came to 25 bases. CDR3 sequence (DNA): TGTGCCAGCACTCAGACCCGTGGGAGAACTCAACTCGGGGAGCTGTTTTTT. As protein: CASTQTRGRTQLGELFF.

Points on this clonotype: Germline and junction disagree at one end, which may indicate a read error. The chain combines TRBV11-2 with TRBJ2-5, with 9 positions matching TRBD1. Germline V lookup: CDR1 SGHAT, CDR2 FQNNGV. This CDR3 is 16 amino acids long. The CDR3 DNA reads TGTGCAAGCAGCACAATAACAGGGGGCGCGAAAGAGACCCAATACTTC. It translates to CASSTITGGAKETQYF.

This clonotype was seen more than once but under ten times. This may stem from a read error, because a much larger clone lies one nucleotide away. The V gene is TRBV5-1, the J gene TRBJ2-4; 11 nucleotides align to TRBD2. The germline V gene has CDR1 SGHRS and CDR2 YFSETQ. Trimming removed 0 bases from V and 6 bases from J; junction bases left unmatched: 5. The CDR3 length is 16 residues. CDR3 nucleotides: TGCGCCAGCAGCTTGGGGGCTAGCGGGAGGTCAAACATTCAGTACTTC. It encodes CASSLGASGRSNIQYF.

Details on this clonotype: The conserved phenylalanine or tryptophan is not found at the CDR3 terminus, so this likely reflects a read error. The V call is TRBV10-2, the J call TRBJ1-1; the match to TRBD1 covers 7 bases. The germline V gene encodes CDR1 WSHSY and CDR2 SAAADI. The CDR3 extends over 15 amino acids. The CDR3 sequence: CASIESHRGNTEAFC. The CDR3 nucleotides are TGCGCCAGCATTGAGTCCCACAGGGGAAACACTGAAGCTTTCTGT.

Note on this clonotype: The junction departs from the called germline gene at one end, perhaps through a read error. This rearrangement joins TRBV12-3 or TRBV12-4 to TRBJ2-2; TRBD2 is a possible D gene (6 bases). This CDR3 comprises 14 residues. The CDR3 here is CASSLGVGAGGLFF. CDR3 DNA sequence: TGTGCCAGCAGTTTGGGGGTAGGCGCCGGGGGGCTGTTTTTT.

As regards this clonotype: At one end, the junction sequence differs from germline, possibly due to a read error. This rearrangement joins TRBV11-2 to TRBJ2-1, with no clear D. Germline lookup yields CDR1 SGHAT and CDR2 FQNNGV. The CDR3 loop spans 14 amino acids. CDR3: CASRGWSSYNKQFF. DNA of the CDR3: TGTGCCAGCAGGGGATGGAGCTCCTACAATAAGCAGTTCTTC.

Sample share makes this clonotype medium-sized. This rearrangement joins TRBV6-5 to TRBJ1-3; D is uncertain. The CDR3 consists of 12 residues. The germline gives CDR1 MNHEY, CDR2 SVGAGI. The ends were cut back, 8 bases at V and 2 bases at J, with 7 bases in the middle. Here the CDR3 DNA reads TGTGCCAGCGTGGGCCCTGGAAACACCATATATTTT. Translation gives CASVGPGNTIYF.

This clonotype showed up many times. This chain uses TRBV28 with TRBJ2-1; 7 nucleotides agree with TRBD2. Per the germline V gene, CDR1 is MDHEN and CDR2 is SYDVKM. With 7 bases clipped from V and 1 base from J, the junction kept 13 bases outside the gene matches. The CDR3 contains 17 residues. This chain's CDR3 is CASTHYGGGLSYNEQFF. Here the CDR3 DNA reads TGTGCCAGCACCCACTACGGGGGAGGGCTATCCTACAATGAGCAGTTCTTC.

The chain links TRBV5-1 to TRBJ1-1; 10 positions agree with TRBD1. Trimming at V came to 4 bases and at J to 3 bases, leaving 9 bases not matched to a gene. CDR1 is SGHRS and CDR2 is YFSETQ in the germline V gene. This CDR3 comprises 16 residues. The CDR3 nucleotides are TGCGCCAGCAGCGCCAGGACAGGGGGATGGGACACTGAAGCTTTCTTT. It yields the protein CASSARTGGWDTEAFF.

Worth noting for this clonotype: One end of the junction fails to match germline, which may point to a read error. The V and J genes are TRBV12-5 and TRBJ2-3; 8 bases align to TRBD2. This CDR3 has 23 amino acids. CDR1 and CDR2 from the germline V gene are LGHNT and FRNRAP. For the CDR3, the DNA is TGTGCTAGTGGTTTGGTTCTATCTCCTATTCTGCCGACACTAGCGGCCACCACAGATACGCACTATTTT. This gives the protein CASGLVLSPILPTLAATTDTHYF.

This clonotype was observed a single time. The J gene is TRBJ2-7, the V gene TRBV11-2; D ambiguous. Looked up from germline, CDR1 is SGHAT and CDR2 is FQNNGV. The CDR3 sequence is 13 residues long. The CDR3: CISSFPVGYEQYF. The CDR3 nucleotides read TGTATCAGCAGCTTTCCGGTGGGGTACGAGCAGTACTTC.

This chain connects TRBV12-3 or TRBV12-4 to TRBJ1-1; a possible D gene is TRBD1 (5 bases). The CDR3 runs 12 residues. The CDR3 protein is CLSSPDSVEAFF. In DNA, the CDR3 is TGTCTCAGCAGCCCAGACAGTGTTGAAGCTTTCTTT.

This clonotype was found many times. This sequence joins TRBV12-3 or TRBV12-4 and TRBJ2-7, with 7 bases that match TRBD1. Germline trimming cut 3 bases from V and 9 bases from J; bases unmatched to any gene: 5. The CDR3 totals 12 residues. CDR3 DNA sequence: TGTGCCAGCAGTTTCACAGGGGCCGGGCAGTACTTC. Amino acids: CASSFTGAGQYF.

Regarding this clonotype: Relative to the germline gene, one junction end is altered; a read error may explain this. The V gene is TRBV10-3, the J gene TRBJ1-1; 8 positions match TRBD1. Per germline, CDR1 ENHRY and CDR2 SYGVKD. This CDR3 comprises 15 residues. CDR3 DNA: TGTGCCATCGGTGAGTCGACAGGGGTGTTGACTGAAGCTTTCTTT. Its protein is CAIGESTGVLTEAFF.

Worth noting for this clonotype: A junction end diverges from the germline sequence, so it may reflect a read error. The V call is TRBV7-9, the J call TRBJ2-7, with 7 bases aligning to TRBD1. The CDR3 has 16 amino acids. Per the germline V gene, CDR1 is SEHNR and CDR2 is FQNEAQ (reference sequence). Written as DNA, the CDR3 is TGTGCCTGCAGCTCTCTGTCGGCACAGGGGTTGGGCGAGCAGTACTTC. It specifies CACSSLSAQGLGEQYF. Variable domain in full (rest from reference TRBV7-9 and TRBJ2-7): DTGVSQNPRHKITKRGQNVTFRCDPISEHNRLYWYRQTLGQGPEFLTYFQNEAQLEKSRLLSDRFSAERPKGSFSTLEIQRTEQGDSAMYLCACSSLSAQGLGEQYFGPGTRLTVT.

The sample holds one count of this clonotype. At one end, the junction sequence differs from germline, possibly due to a read error. J is TRBJ1-1 and V is TRBV5-1, with TRBD1 identical over 7 bases. CDR1 is SGHRS and CDR2 is YFSETQ in the germline V gene. This CDR3 has 14 amino acids. The CDR3, as DNA: TGTGCCAGCAGCTTGGAGGGGGCGCGCGGTCGGGCTTTATTT. It encodes CASSLEGARGRALF.

Concerning this clonotype itself: Because the CDR3 is missing its conserved closing phenylalanine or tryptophan, this is likely a read error. CDR3 amino acids: CASSPIIADPVSYNEQFL. The CDR3 DNA sequence: TGCGCCAGCAGCCCCATTATAGCGGACCCAGTCTCCTACAATGAGCAGTTCTTA. The chain combines TRBV4-3 with TRBJ2-1; D is perhaps TRBD2 (6 bases). The CDR3 length is 18 residues. V lost 4 bases, J lost 0 bases, and 19 bases lay in between. Germline V CDR1 and CDR2: LGHNA, YSLEER.

J is TRBJ2-1 and V is TRBV11-2, with TRBD1 matching over 10 bases. The V and J ends lost 6 bases and 8 bases, in that order; junction bases with no gene match: 13. This CDR3 contains 16 residues. Germline CDR1 SGHAT, CDR2 FQNNGV. CDR3 DNA: TGTGCCAGCAGACCCCTGGGGACAGGGGTCAACCATGAGCAGTTCTTC. Translating it yields CASRPLGTGVNHEQFF.

As concerns this clonotype: One junction end does not reproduce the germline sequence, and a read error may be involved. This chain joins TRBV6-5 and TRBJ2-3; tentatively, D is TRBD2 (5 bases). Germline-derived CDR1 and CDR2 are MNHEY and SVGAGI. This CDR3 comprises 14 residues. The CDR3 DNA follows: TGTACCAGCAGTCCTAGCCCTCGTGACGGTACGCAGTATTTT. This encodes CTSSPSPRDGTQYF.

The chain recombines TRBV6-5 with TRBJ1-2; D may be TRBD1 (5 bases). The CDR3 spans 16 residues. V lost 11 bases, J lost 1 base, and 23 bases lay in between. Germline CDR1 MNHEY, CDR2 SVGAGI. The CDR3 DNA reads TGTGCCGCGTCGGCCTCTGGGGGGTCAAGTAACTATGGCTACACCTTC. This sequence encodes CAASASGGSSNYGYTF.

This clonotype was found once. The CDR3 does not close with the conserved phenylalanine or tryptophan, likely indicating a read error. The rearrangement links TRBV11-1 to TRBJ2-1; 7 bases line up with TRBD2. The germline CDR1 and CDR2 sequences are SGHAT and FQDESV (reference sequence). Losses at the gene ends were 6 bases for V and 4 bases for J; bases not matched to a gene: 9. CDR3 size: 15 residues. The DNA for the CDR3 is TGTGCCAGCAGGACCTGGACTAGTGGTTACAATGAGCAGTTCATC. Amino acid sequence: CASRTWTSGYNEQFI.

This clonotype has at least ten counts. The genes are TRBV7-9 and TRBJ2-1; TRBD1 might be the D (5 bases). This CDR3 has 12 residues. Per germline, CDR1 SEHNR and CDR2 FQNEAQ (reference sequence). Trimming left V 8 bases short and J 2 bases short, with 7 bases between. DNA of the CDR3: TGTGCCAGCGCCAGGGCCTACAATGAGCAGTTCTTC. It is translated as CASARAYNEQFF.

As for this clonotype: A junction end diverges from the germline sequence, so it may reflect a read error. The gene calls are TRBV7-8 and TRBJ2-3; TRBD2 agrees at 10 bases. The CDR3 has 16 amino acids. Germline CDR1 and CDR2: SGHVS and FQNEAQ. The CDR3 DNA reads TGTGCCAGCAGCCTAGGAGCGGGAGGGCCTGGTTATACGCAGTATTTC. Protein sequence: CASSLGAGGPGYTQYF. Drawing the rest from reference TRBV7-8 and TRBJ2-3, the complete variable domain is GAGVSQSPRYKVAKRGQDVALRCDPISGHVSLFWYQQALGQGPEFLTYFQNEAQLDKSGLPSDRFFAERPEGSVSTLKIQRTQQEDSAVYLCASSLGAGGPGYTQYFGPGTRLTVL.